This is a list of T cell receptor beta chains from one sample in a study of Ad26.COV2.S vaccination and SARS-CoV-2 variants. Assay used: immunoSEQ multiplex PCR; TCRdb lists only in-frame clones, some missing. The data contain about 94,000 clones, less than 85% of them singletons. The sample consisted of peripheral blood, taken after recovery from COVID-19. These receptor sequences come from a human donor who had recovered from COVID-19. The CDR3 runs from the conserved cysteine through the conserved F or W. Fields, in order: J gene, V gene, D gene, clone size, CDR3 DNA, CDR3 protein. The D gene is left open where the match is weak. The size field is filled for only some rows; it gives once, few, many or a size class.

>TRBJ2-1|TRBV27|TRBD1|.
TGTGCCAGCAGTTTTCACCTCCGGGACAGACCCTACAATGAGCAGTTCTTC
CASSFHLRDRPYNEQFF
>TRBJ2-1|TRBV3-1/TRBV3-2|TRBD2|.
TGTGCCAGCAGCCAAGTTCTAGCGGGAGGCTTTGAGCAGTTCTTC
CASSQVLAGGFEQFF
>TRBJ1-2|TRBV28|.|.
TGTGCCAGCAGTTTAATGGACTATGGCTACACCTTC
CASSLMDYGYTF
>TRBJ2-5|TRBV29-1|.|.
TGCAGCGTTGGCTACAATTCAGAGACCCAGTACTTC
CSVGYNSETQYF
>TRBJ1-1|TRBV6-2/TRBV6-3|.|few
TGTGCCAGCAGCCTTGATGGGGACGTCGCTGAAGCTTTCTTT
CASSLDGDVAEAFF
>TRBJ2-7|TRBV23-1|.|.
TGCGCCAGCAGTCAACACTTCGGGGGTCCCTACGAGCAGTACTTC
CASSQHFGGPYEQYF
>TRBJ2-1|TRBV2|TRBD1|.
TGTGCCAGCAGCCCCTTACCCGGACAGGGAGGCGTCTCCTACAATGAGCAGTTCTTC
CASSPLPGQGGVSYNEQFF
>TRBJ2-2|TRBV6-5|.|few
TGTGCCAGCAGGAGAGATGCGAACACCGGGGAGCTGTTTTTT
CASRRDANTGELFF
>TRBJ2-1|TRBV6-1|TRBD2|few
TGTGCCAGCAGTGAATATGGCGGGAGGAGCGATGAGCAGTTCTTC
CASSEYGGRSDEQFF
>TRBJ2-1|TRBV4-3|.|once
TGCGCCAGCAGCCTTAGGGACTACAATGAGCAGTTCTTC
CASSLRDYNEQFF
>TRBJ2-7|TRBV6-2/TRBV6-3|TRBD1|.
TGTGCCAGCAGCCCGGGACAGGGAGGGGCCTACGAGCAGTACTTC
CASSPGQGGAYEQYF
>TRBJ2-1|TRBV11-2|TRBD1|.
TGTGCCAGCAGCTTAGATTCATCCGGGTGGGGACAGGGCGCCTACAATGAGCAGTTCTTC
CASSLDSSGWGQGAYNEQFF
>TRBJ2-3|TRBV2|.|.
TGTGCCAGCAACGGGAATGGAGAGGGTACGCAGTATTTT
CASNGNGEGTQYF
>TRBJ1-2|TRBV6-6|.|few
TGTGCCAGCAGTTACGGGCAGGAGAGTAATGGCTACACCTTC
CASSYGQESNGYTF
>TRBJ2-7|TRBV28|TRBD1|.
TGTGCCAGCAGTTGGGGGGACAGGGACAGCTACGAGCAGTACTTC
CASSWGDRDSYEQYF
>TRBJ2-5|TRBV5-5|TRBD1|.
TGTGCCAGCAGCTTGACACAGGGGATAGGAGAGACCCAGTACTTC
CASSLTQGIGETQYF
>TRBJ1-5|TRBV2|.|once
TGTGCCAGCAGTGTGGGGCCAAATCAGCCCCAGCATTTT
CASSVGPNQPQHF
>TRBJ2-1|TRBV5-5|TRBD2|few
TGTGCCAGCAGCCAAATAGCGGGAAGTCGGTCGGGTGAGCAGTTCTTC
CASSQIAGSRSGEQFF
>TRBJ2-2|TRBV7-2|.|.
TGTGCCAGCAGCTTAGCTTCGGAGGAGGGGTTTTTT
CASSLASEEGFF
>TRBJ2-3|TRBV27|TRBD1|few
TGTGCCAGCAGTTCGGGACAGGGATGGAAGCAGTATTTT
CASSSGQGWKQYF
>TRBJ2-3|TRBV5-6|.|.
TGTGCCAGCAGCTTCTCGCGACTCAGCACAGATACGCAGTATTTT
CASSFSRLSTDTQYF
>TRBJ2-4|TRBV19|.|.
TGTGCCAGTAGTGGGGGCCTTAGACACGAGCTTTTAGCCAAAAACATTCAGTACTTC
CASSGGLRHELLAKNIQYF